The rows below give T cell receptor beta chains drawn from one sample of a study of brain T cells in children with intractable seizures. The repertoire was sequenced with immunoSEQ multiplex PCR; TCRdb's copy has only in-frame clones and lacks some. The sample carries approximately 330,000 clones, 93% recorded once. The sample was peripheral blood, taken 4 to 5 months after surgery. The receptors here all came from a boy younger than two with tuberous sclerosis and intractable seizures. Both conserved end residues are part of each CDR3. A D gene is named only where the DNA matches it firmly. For some rows the clone size is stated as once, few or many, or as a class when expanded; others skip it.

size,D,V,J,CDR3,DNA
once,.,TRBV15,TRBJ1-4,CATSHYRATNEKLFF,TGTGCCACCAGCCACTACAGGGCAACTAATGAAAAACTGTTTTTT
.,.,TRBV3-1/TRBV3-2,TRBJ2-5,CASSHPIPGATQYF,TGTGCCAGCAGCCATCCAATCCCCGGGGCCACCCAGTACTTC
.,.,TRBV6-2/TRBV6-3,TRBJ2-5,CASSLVETQYF,TGTGCCAGCAGTTTGGTAGAGACCCAGTACTTC
.,.,TRBV10-3,TRBJ1-5,CAISGGISNQPQHF,TGTGCCATCAGTGGGGGGATTAGCAATCAGCCCCAGCATTTT
once,.,TRBV29-1,TRBJ2-2,CSVEGVGAVGELFF,TGCAGCGTTGAAGGGGTAGGGGCGGTCGGGGAGCTGTTTTTT
.,TRBD1,TRBV6-5,TRBJ1-6,CASSIRDRDNSPLHF,TGTGCCAGCAGTATCCGGGACAGGGATAATTCACCCCTCCACTTT
.,.,TRBV7-2,TRBJ1-2,CASSLGGPPNYGYTF,TGTGCCAGCAGCTTAGGAGGACCACCTAACTATGGCTACACCTTC
many,.,TRBV3-1/TRBV3-2,TRBJ1-1,CASSQAWGRGNTEAFF,TGTGCCAGCAGCCAAGCCTGGGGACGGGGGAACACTGAAGCTTTCTTT
.,TRBD2,TRBV6-5,TRBJ2-7,CASSSSGGGGSYEQYF,TGTGCCAGCAGTTCGTCCGGGGGGGGCGGTTCCTACGAGCAGTACTTC
.,TRBD1,TRBV5-1,TRBJ2-1,CASSSDRVGTDNEQFF,TGCGCCAGCAGCTCAGACAGGGTAGGGACCGACAATGAGCAGTTCTTC
.,TRBD2,TRBV24-1,TRBJ2-1,CATSDYGRTSGTDEQFF,TGTGCCACCAGTGATTACGGGAGGACTAGCGGGACGGATGAGCAGTTCTTC
.,.,TRBV15,TRBJ2-4,CATSRELGGAKNIQYF,TGTGCCACCAGCAGAGAACTAGGTGGGGCCAAAAACATTCAGTACTTC
few,.,TRBV19,TRBJ1-2,CASVDAADSNYGYTF,TGTGCCAGTGTCGACGCGGCAGACTCTAACTATGGCTACACCTTC
.,TRBD2,TRBV11-3,TRBJ2-1,CASSAGLAYNEQFF,TGTGCCAGCAGCGCCGGACTAGCCTACAATGAGCAGTTCTTC
once,.,TRBV11-2,TRBJ2-7,CASSRGTGFHEQYF,TGTGCCAGCAGCAGAGGAACAGGGTTCCACGAGCAGTACTTC
.,TRBD1,TRBV25-1,TRBJ1-2,CASSRTGHLNYGYTF,TGTGCCAGCAGCCGGACAGGGCACCTTAACTATGGCTACACCTTC
.,.,TRBV19,TRBJ2-1,CASSMGLRNEQFF,TGTGCCAGTAGTATGGGGCTAAGGAATGAGCAGTTCTTC
.,.,TRBV6-2/TRBV6-3,TRBJ2-1,CASSYSLNGTGMEQFF,TGTGCCAGCAGTTACTCGCTCAACGGGACGGGTATGGAGCAGTTCTTC
once,.,TRBV6-1,TRBJ2-7,CASSEFTGSYEQYF,TGTGCCAGCAGTGAATTTACGGGCTCCTACGAGCAGTACTTC
.,.,TRBV6-2/TRBV6-3,TRBJ2-2,CASSGRHTGELFF,TGTGCCAGCAGTGGCCGACACACCGGGGAGCTGTTTTTT
.,.,TRBV7-8,TRBJ2-7,CASSPAGGTGAVGQYF,TGTGCCAGCAGCCCGGCGGGGGGGACAGGGGCGGTCGGGCAGTACTTC
.,TRBD1,TRBV6-2/TRBV6-3,TRBJ2-7,CASSWGQAYEQYF,TGTGCCAGCAGTTGGGGACAGGCCTACGAGCAGTACTTC
.,.,TRBV12-5,TRBJ2-3,CASGASADTQYF,TGTGCTAGTGGTGCCTCGGCAGATACGCAGTATTTT
.,.,TRBV6-5,TRBJ1-3,CASSSASSSGNTIYF,TGTGCCAGCAGTTCGGCTTCGAGCTCTGGAAACACCATATATTTT
once,TRBD1,TRBV19,TRBJ1-2,CASSITGGADYGYTF,TGTGCCAGTAGTATCACAGGGGGCGCCGACTATGGCTACACCTTC